This TCR beta chain was captured in a study of blood T cell repertoires in COVID-19. Study summary: Spain, Italy and the United States supplied samples that represented acute and convalescent COVID-19.

Trimming at V came to 2 bases and at J to 4 bases, leaving 3 bases not matched to a gene. The CDR3 is 15 residues long. Per germline, CDR1 MNHEY and CDR2 SVGEGT. Original methodology: Estimates of nucleated cell counts were drawn from the amplification of reference gene primers. The protocol was immunoSEQ multiplex PCR, while the TCRdb copy is restricted to in-frame clones and leaves out a portion. V, J and clone size are those of that table, while D and trimming were read from the DNA. The sample lists 100,000 to 150,000 clones, 80% to 90% occurring once. The source of this sequence is a woman aged 45-60 years with acute or convalescent COVID-19. Input material: peripheral blood. The chain is built from TRBV6-2 or TRBV6-3 and TRBJ1-5; 9 bases agree with TRBD1. Here the CDR3 DNA reads TGTGCCAGCAGTTACCCCGGGACAGGGAATCAGCCCCAGCATTTT. It codes for CASSYPGTGNQPQHF.